A selection of T cell receptor beta chains follows, all from one sample in a study of blood T cells in healthy people across ages. TCRdb independently ran MiXCR on the 5' RACE reads; one entry per CDR3 protein. Here the sample spans about a million distinct CDR3 sequences, roughly 43% being singletons. Sequenced input: blood. These TCRs come from a man aged 30 to 39 in good health. Each CDR3 is given with its conserved first and last residue. Each record gives: clone size, D gene, V gene, J gene, CDR3 length, CDR3 DNA, CDR3 protein. A D gene is named only where the DNA matches it firmly. Expanded clones are given a class, and other clones once, few, many or no size at all.

>NA|TRBD2|TRBV14|TRBJ2-7|14
TGTGCCAGCAGCCAGTGGCTAGCGGGGCCCGAGCAGTACTTC
CASSQWLAGPEQYF
>NA|TRBD1|TRBV5-1|TRBJ2-3|15
TGCGCCAGCAGCTTGGGACAGGGGGCTGACGATACGCAGTATTTT
CASSLGQGADDTQYF
>NA|NA|TRBV9|TRBJ2-1|11
TGTGCCAGCAGCGGCCCGGCGACCCAGTTCTTC
CASSGPATQFF
>NA|TRBD1|TRBV20-1|TRBJ2-7|15
TGCAGTGCTAGATCGCCGGGACAGGGGGCGTCCGAGCAGTACTTC
CSARSPGQGASEQYF
>NA|NA|TRBV20-1|TRBJ1-5|15
TGCAGTGCTAGAGAGGGGACGGGAAACAATCAGCCCCAGCATTTT
CSAREGTGNNQPQHF
>NA|TRBD1|TRBV20-1|TRBJ2-5|14
TGCAGTGCACCCCGGACAGGGGAGTCAGAGACCCAGTACTTC
CSAPRTGESETQYF
>NA|TRBD1|TRBV3-1|TRBJ1-1|15
TGTGCCAGCAGCCTAGGACAGGCCACGAACACTGAAGCTTTCTTT
CASSLGQATNTEAFF
>NA|NA|TRBV7-9|TRBJ1-2|14
TGTGCCAGCAGCTTAAGGGGAATCGGCTATGGCTACACCTTC
CASSLRGIGYGYTF
>NA|NA|TRBV6-5|TRBJ2-3|13
TGTGCCAGCAATCGAATAGAAGCAGATACGCAGTATTTT
CASNRIEADTQYF
>NA|NA|TRBV5-6|TRBJ1-5|13
TGTGCCAGCAGCCCGGTTGGGAATCAGCCCCAGCATTTT
CASSPVGNQPQHF
>NA|NA|TRBV19|TRBJ2-7|14
TGTGCCAGTAGTACTAAGACCGGTGCCTACGAGCAGTACTTC
CASSTKTGAYEQYF
>NA|TRBD2|TRBV27|TRBJ2-3|16
TGTGCCAGCACCTCGCGACTAGCGGGGGTGACAGATACGCAGTATTTT
CASTSRLAGVTDTQYF
>NA|NA|TRBV20-1|TRBJ1-2|15
TGCAGTGCTACTCCGCCTAGTAGGCAGGGGTATGGCTACACCTTC
CSATPPSRQGYGYTF
>NA|NA|TRBV24-1|TRBJ2-5|15
TGTGCCACCAGTGATTTGCAAGCAGCACAAGAGACCCAGTACTTC
CATSDLQAAQETQYF
>NA|NA|TRBV2|TRBJ1-2|13
TGTGCCAGCAGTACTCAGGGTTCCTATGGCTACACCTTC
CASSTQGSYGYTF
>NA|NA|TRBV20-1|TRBJ2-7|10
TGCAGTGCTAGGGTTCAGGAGCAGTACTTC
CSARVQEQYF
>NA|NA|TRBV10-3|TRBJ2-5|14
TGTGCCATCAGTGATAGGGGATCCTACAATGAGCAGTACTTC
CAISDRGSYNEQYF
>NA|NA|TRBV29-1|TRBJ2-5|10
TGCAGCGTTGAAAGGGGGGAGCAGTACTTC
CSVERGEQYF
>once|NA|TRBV6-1|TRBJ2-7|16
TGTGCCAGCAGTGAAAGGGACAAGCCTCACTCCTACGAGCAGTACTTC
CASSERDKPHSYEQYF
>NA|TRBD1|TRBV20-1|TRBJ1-4|13
TGCAGTGCTGGGGACAGGGCTAATGAAAAACTGTTTTTT
CSAGDRANEKLFF
>NA|TRBD1|TRBV2|TRBJ2-5|14
TGTGCCAGCAGTGTCCGACAGGGCTTTAGGGAGCAGTACTTC
CASSVRQGFREQYF
>few|NA|TRBV6-2/TRBV6-3|TRBJ2-1|11
TGTGCCAGCAGTTTGGGACAAGAGCAGTTCTTC
CASSLGQEQFF
>NA|NA|TRBV6-5|TRBJ2-1|12
TGTGCCACCCTGGGAGTTTACAATGAGCAGTTCTTC
CATLGVYNEQFF
>NA|TRBD2|TRBV27|TRBJ2-3|16
TGTGCCAGCAGTCCCTATGGGGGGGGTGGTACAGATACGCAGTATTTT
CASSPYGGGGTDTQYF
>few|TRBD2|TRBV6-4|TRBJ2-1|15
TGTGCCAGCAGTGACGTAGCGGGTGTTGGGAATGAGCAGTTCTTC
CASSDVAGVGNEQFF
>NA|TRBD2|TRBV6-2/TRBV6-3|TRBJ2-3|13
TGTGCCACCCGACTAGCCCCCGGAGATACGCAGTATTTT
CATRLAPGDTQYF
>NA|NA|TRBV5-5|TRBJ1-5|14
TGTGCCAGCAGCTTGGAAGTGGGTGGTCAGCCCCAGCATTTT
CASSLEVGGQPQHF
>NA|NA|TRBV20-1|TRBJ2-1|15
TGCAGTGCTGTGGGGCAGGGGAGCTCCTACAATGAGCAGTTCTTC
CSAVGQGSSYNEQFF
>NA|NA|TRBV6-5|TRBJ2-5|11
TGTGCCAGCAGCAACGCCGGGACCCAGTACTTC
CASSNAGTQYF
>NA|NA|TRBV2|TRBJ1-6|15
TGTGCCGGCAGTTGGGGGAGCTCCTATAATTCACCCCTCCACTTT
CAGSWGSSYNSPLHF
>few|TRBD1|TRBV7-2|TRBJ2-5|14
TGTGCCAGCAGCTTAGGCCTGACAGGGCTAACCCAGTACTTC
CASSLGLTGLTQYF
>few|TRBD1|TRBV5-1|TRBJ2-6|19
TGCGCCAGCAGCTTGGCCGGGACAGGGTTGGTTACTGGGGCCAACGTCCTGACTTTC
CASSLAGTGLVTGANVLTF
>NA|NA|TRBV5-1|TRBJ2-1|14
TGCGCCAGCAGCCCGGTGCGGAGAGACAATGAGCAGTTCTTC
CASSPVRRDNEQFF
>few|TRBD1|TRBV6-2/TRBV6-3|TRBJ2-7|12
TGTGCCAGCAGAGAGGACAGGTACGAGCAGTACTTC
CASREDRYEQYF
>NA|TRBD1|TRBV20-1|TRBJ1-2|14
TGCAGTGGACCATCGGGACAGGGGAACTATGGCTACACCTTC
CSGPSGQGNYGYTF
>NA|TRBD2|TRBV5-4|TRBJ2-7|16
TGTGCCAGCAGCTCGATTCCCAGGGAGGGAACCTACGAGCAGTACTTC
CASSSIPREGTYEQYF
>NA|NA|TRBV5-1|TRBJ2-7|13
TGCGCCAGCAGCTACGCTAGTGTCTACGAGCAGTACTTC
CASSYASVYEQYF
>few|TRBD1|TRBV7-2|TRBJ2-5|13
TGTGCCAGCAGCCCAACAGGGGTAGAGACCCAGTACTTC
CASSPTGVETQYF
>few|NA|TRBV15|TRBJ2-5|15
TGTGCCACCAGCAACCGACTAGTTATCCAAGAGACCCAGTACTTC
CATSNRLVIQETQYF
>NA|NA|TRBV12-3/TRBV12-4|TRBJ2-1|15
TGTGCCAGCAGTTTCGGGACGGACTCCTACAATGAGCAGTTCTTC
CASSFGTDSYNEQFF